The 23 T cell receptor beta chains in this list originate from one sample, sequenced in a study of Graves' ophthalmopathy and Graves' hyperthyroidism. Researchers took RNA transcripts and amplified TCR beta CDR3 regions from them. HTBI-primed first-round RT-PCR preceded second-round multiplex PCR. TCRdb re-derived calls from the multiplex PCR reads in MiXCR, one entry per CDR3 protein. The sample contains over 150,000 distinct CDR3 sequences, approximately 38% of which appear only once. The sample comprised peripheral blood. These receptors all come from a woman between 35 and 50 years old with Graves' ophthalmopathy.

This clonotype was seen at least ten times. This chain uses TRBV9 with TRBJ1-4; TRBD1 matches at 7 bases. V shed 0 bases, J shed 7 bases, and the junction held 6 bases outside the gene matches. This CDR3 is 15 amino acids long. Germline-derived CDR1 and CDR2 are SGDLS and YYNGEE. This chain's CDR3 is CASSVGQGDSEKLFF. As DNA, the CDR3 is TGTGCCAGCAGCGTAGGACAGGGAGATAGTGAAAAACTGTTTTTT.

This rearrangement joins TRBV12-3 or TRBV12-4 to TRBJ1-2; 9 nucleotides align to TRBD1. The CDR3 totals 17 residues. With V trimmed by 0 bases and J by 6 bases, 11 bases remained unmatched. In DNA form, the CDR3 reads TGTGCCAGCAGTTTAGCTACACCGGGACAGGGAAGTCATGGCTACACCTTC. Protein: CASSLATPGQGSHGYTF.

This chain uses TRBV6-1 with TRBJ2-7; D remains ambiguous. Germline V gives CDR1 MNHNS, CDR2 SASEGT. The V and J ends lost 4 bases and 3 bases respectively, with 10 bases between them. CDR3 length equals 13 residues. The DNA of the CDR3 is TGTGCCAGCAGTGCTCGGAACCGCTACGAGCAGTACTTC. Amino acid sequence: CASSARNRYEQYF.

Many counts were recorded for this clonotype. The chain employs TRBV29-1 and TRBJ1-1, with D unclear. This CDR3 region has 12 residues. Deletions cut 3 bases from V and 6 bases from J, with 11 bases between. Germline V gives CDR1 SQVTM, CDR2 ANQGSEA. The chain's CDR3 is CSVEGINSEAFF. The CDR3 DNA follows: TGCAGCGTTGAGGGTATTAATTCTGAAGCTTTCTTT. Based on the CDR3 plus reference TRBV29-1 and TRBJ1-1, the full variable domain is SAVISQKPSRDICQRGTSLTIQCQVDSQVTMMFWYRQQPGQSLTLIATANQGSEATYESGFVIDKFPISRPNLTFSTLTVSNMSPEDSSIYLCSVEGINSEAFFGQGTRLTVV.

There are many counts of this clonotype. The chain recombines TRBV6-1 with TRBJ1-5, with D maybe TRBD1 (5 bases). V was cut by 2 bases and J by 4 bases, with 15 bases left in between. Germline V CDR1 and CDR2: MNHNS, SASEGT. CDR3 length equals 16 residues. Here the CDR3 reads CASSEYWAGSNQPQHF. DNA of the CDR3: TGTGCCAGCAGTGAATACTGGGCAGGGTCTAATCAGCCCCAGCATTTT.

The chain joins TRBV7-2 to TRBJ2-2; D is unclear. Trimming stripped 5 bases from V and 8 bases from J, with 12 bases between. This CDR3 spans 13 amino acids. CDR1 and CDR2 from the germline V gene are SGHTA and FQGNSA. CDR3 residues: CASSQNYAGELFF. CDR3 coding DNA: TGTGCCAGCAGCCAAAATTATGCGGGGGAGCTGTTTTTT.

This clonotype was observed many times. V and J are TRBV28 and TRBJ2-7, with D maybe TRBD2 (6 bases). Germline V gene sequence: CDR1 MDHEN, CDR2 SYDVKM. This CDR3 is built from 16 residues. Trimming removed 4 bases from V and 4 bases from J, with 20 bases in between. CDR3 residues: CASSSPAREVTYEQYF. Written as DNA, the CDR3 is TGTGCCAGCAGTTCCCCAGCCAGGGAGGTTACGTACGAGCAGTACTTC.

This clonotype appeared once. This chain links TRBV19 with TRBJ1-5, with a tentative D call TRBD1 (5 bases). The CDR3 has 13 residues. Germline loops: CDR1 LNHDA, CDR2 SQIVND (reference sequence). V lost 7 bases and J lost 5, with 12 bases in between. In nucleotides, the CDR3 is TGTGCCAGTAATGATGGGGGAGATCAGCCCCAGCATTTT. Translating gives CASNDGGDQPQHF. Variable domain in full (rest from reference TRBV19 and TRBJ1-5): DGGITQSPKYLFRKEGQNVTLSCEQNLNHDAMYWYRQDPGQGLRLIYYSQIVNDFQKGDIAEGYSVSREKKESFPLTVTSAQKNPTAFYLCASNDGGDQPQHFGDGTRLSIL.

This clonotype was seen at least ten times. V is TRBV6-1 and J is TRBJ2-7; TRBD1 is a possible D gene (6 bases). Germline CDR1 and CDR2: MNHNS and SASEGT. The CDR3 contains 12 residues. V was trimmed by 6 bases and J by 7 bases, leaving 13 bases between them. The CDR3 DNA reads as TGTGCCAGCAGCAAACAGGGCTTGGAGCAGTACTTC. Translating gives CASSKQGLEQYF.

The gene calls are TRBV12-3 or TRBV12-4 and TRBJ1-1; no clear D gene. V shed 3 bases and J shed 4 bases, with 18 bases lying between them. The CDR3 has 16 residues. CDR3 nucleotide sequence: TGTGCCAGCAGTTTCTTAGGCACCGATCGCGGCACTGAAGCTTTCTTT. Its protein is CASSFLGTDRGTEAFF.

This clonotype was recorded at least ten times. The rearrangement uses TRBV28 and TRBJ2-7; TRBD2 agrees at 11 bases. Trimming removed 8 bases from V and 6 bases from J; junction bases left unmatched: 6. CDR1 MDHEN and CDR2 SYDVKM come from the germline V gene. There are 13 residues in the CDR3. DNA for the CDR3: TGTGCCAGCTCACTAGCGGGAGTTCTCGAGCAGTACTTC. As protein: CASSLAGVLEQYF.

The rearrangement links TRBV12-5 to TRBJ2-5; TRBD1 matches 12 bases. The CDR3 runs to 16 residues. Germline values: CDR1 LGHNT, CDR2 FRNRAP. J gave up 5 bases and V 6 bases, and 10 bases lay outside the gene matches. The CDR3, as DNA: TGTGCTAGTGGCCCGGGGGACAGGGGGCTCGTGGAGACCCAGTACTTC. Amino acids: CASGPGDRGLVETQYF.

This clonotype was seen many times. The chain recombines TRBV6-5 with TRBJ2-7, with D perhaps being TRBD1 or TRBD2 (5 bases each). Per germline, CDR1 MNHEY and CDR2 SVGAGI. This CDR3 comprises 16 residues. With 2 bases removed from V and 7 bases from J, the gap between germline ends came to 21 bases. This chain's CDR3 is CASSYPFSAVEGEQYF. The CDR3 region has the DNA TGTGCCAGCAGTTACCCCTTCTCGGCAGTCGAGGGGGAGCAGTACTTC.

This chain links TRBV24-1 with TRBJ2-5; D gene ambiguous. Germline CDR1 reads KGHDR; CDR2 reads SFDVKD. The CDR3 is made up of 11 amino acids. Trimming pared 10 bases from V and 4 bases from J, leaving 9 bases between. The CDR3 is CATRKGETQYF. CDR3 bases: TGTGCCACAAGAAAGGGAGAGACCCAGTACTTC.

The table lists this clonotype with many counts. This sequence joins TRBV28 and TRBJ1-1; 9 bases map to TRBD1. The V and J ends lost 8 bases and 1 base, in that order; junction bases with no gene match: 8. The CDR3 loop spans 15 amino acids. Germline loops: CDR1 MDHEN, CDR2 SYDVKM. The CDR3 region is CASGSPGQGNTEAFF. The CDR3 bases are TGTGCCAGCGGTTCACCGGGACAGGGGAACACTGAAGCTTTCTTT.

The CDR3 coding sequence is TGTGCCAGCAGCGTAGGGGGATCTAGCGGAACCTACGAGCAGTACTTC. Residues: CASSVGGSSGTYEQYF. The chain employs TRBV2 and TRBJ2-7; the D gene is possibly TRBD2 (7 bases). Germline CDR1 SNHLY, CDR2 FYNNEI. This CDR3 has 16 residues. V lost 6 bases to trimming and J lost 2 bases, with 20 bases between them.

This clonotype was found many times. The chain recombines TRBV7-9 with TRBJ2-7, with a tentative D call TRBD2 (7 bases). Germline lookup yields CDR1 SEHNR and CDR2 FQNEAQ (reference sequence). The length of the CDR3 is 14 residues. Trimming pared 0 bases from V and 6 bases from J, leaving 12 bases between. CDR3 sequence reads: CASSLALGGAEQYF. CDR3 DNA sequence: TGTGCCAGCAGCTTAGCGTTGGGGGGGGCCGAGCAGTACTTC.

This clonotype was recorded at least ten times. J is TRBJ2-5 and V is TRBV20-1, with D uncertain. Deletions cut 3 bases from V and 3 bases from J, with 14 bases between. The CDR3 length is 14 residues. The germline V gene has CDR1 DFQATT and CDR2 SNEGSKA (reference sequence). The CDR3 DNA reads as TGCAGTGCTAGCGAATTAAATTTCGAAGAGACCCAGTACTTC. Its translation is CSASELNFEETQYF.

This chain joins TRBV7-8 and TRBJ1-5; TRBD1 might be the D (6 bases). CDR1 is SGHVS, CDR2 FQNEAQ, per germline. V was clipped by 7 bases and J by 7 bases, with 14 bases between them. The CDR3 loop spans 13 amino acids. In nucleotides, the CDR3 is TGTGCCAGCACCGAAACAGGGTACCAGCCCCAGCATTTT. Translation gives CASTETGYQPQHF.

The chain combines TRBV19 with TRBJ1-1, with a weak D call TRBD1 (5 bases). CDR3 size: 14 residues. The V end lost 3 bases, the J end lost 4 bases, and 12 bases lay between the germline ends. Per germline, CDR1 LNHDA and CDR2 SQIVND (reference sequence). This CDR3 reads CASSMPGEGTEAFF. The CDR3 DNA sequence: TGTGCCAGTAGTATGCCGGGGGAGGGCACTGAAGCTTTCTTT. Together with reference TRBV19 and TRBJ1-1, the CDR3 gives the full variable domain: DGGITQSPKYLFRKEGQNVTLSCEQNLNHDAMYWYRQDPGQGLRLIYYSQIVNDFQKGDIAEGYSVSREKKESFPLTVTSAQKNPTAFYLCASSMPGEGTEAFFGQGTRLTVV.

The rearrangement links TRBV7-2 to TRBJ2-7; a weak D match, TRBD1 (5 bases). Trimming pared 4 bases from V and 5 bases from J, leaving 15 bases between. The CDR3 covers 14 residues. Looked up from germline, CDR1 is SGHTA and CDR2 is FQGNSA. The CDR3 region is CASSSRAGRHEQYF. The CDR3 DNA reads TGTGCCAGCAGCTCAAGGGCAGGGCGCCACGAGCAGTACTTC.

This clonotype was observed many times. J is TRBJ1-5 and V is TRBV5-5; D gene ambiguous. V lost 0 bases to trimming and J lost 0 bases, with 4 bases between them. The CDR3 runs to 14 residues. In germline, CDR1 is SGHKS, CDR2 YYEKEE (reference sequence). In DNA form, the CDR3 reads TGTGCCAGCAGCTTGGGGTATAGCAATCAGCCCCAGCATTTT. This translates into CASSLGYSNQPQHF.

The table lists this clonotype with a few counts. The rearrangement joins TRBV12-3 or TRBV12-4 to TRBJ1-1; TRBD1 might be the D (5 bases). The V gene lost 7 bases and the J gene lost 4 bases, with 16 bases spanning the gap. The CDR3 consists of 14 residues. The CDR3 region is CASKMGRKGTEAFF. The CDR3 DNA is TGTGCCAGCAAGATGGGACGAAAAGGCACTGAAGCTTTCTTT.